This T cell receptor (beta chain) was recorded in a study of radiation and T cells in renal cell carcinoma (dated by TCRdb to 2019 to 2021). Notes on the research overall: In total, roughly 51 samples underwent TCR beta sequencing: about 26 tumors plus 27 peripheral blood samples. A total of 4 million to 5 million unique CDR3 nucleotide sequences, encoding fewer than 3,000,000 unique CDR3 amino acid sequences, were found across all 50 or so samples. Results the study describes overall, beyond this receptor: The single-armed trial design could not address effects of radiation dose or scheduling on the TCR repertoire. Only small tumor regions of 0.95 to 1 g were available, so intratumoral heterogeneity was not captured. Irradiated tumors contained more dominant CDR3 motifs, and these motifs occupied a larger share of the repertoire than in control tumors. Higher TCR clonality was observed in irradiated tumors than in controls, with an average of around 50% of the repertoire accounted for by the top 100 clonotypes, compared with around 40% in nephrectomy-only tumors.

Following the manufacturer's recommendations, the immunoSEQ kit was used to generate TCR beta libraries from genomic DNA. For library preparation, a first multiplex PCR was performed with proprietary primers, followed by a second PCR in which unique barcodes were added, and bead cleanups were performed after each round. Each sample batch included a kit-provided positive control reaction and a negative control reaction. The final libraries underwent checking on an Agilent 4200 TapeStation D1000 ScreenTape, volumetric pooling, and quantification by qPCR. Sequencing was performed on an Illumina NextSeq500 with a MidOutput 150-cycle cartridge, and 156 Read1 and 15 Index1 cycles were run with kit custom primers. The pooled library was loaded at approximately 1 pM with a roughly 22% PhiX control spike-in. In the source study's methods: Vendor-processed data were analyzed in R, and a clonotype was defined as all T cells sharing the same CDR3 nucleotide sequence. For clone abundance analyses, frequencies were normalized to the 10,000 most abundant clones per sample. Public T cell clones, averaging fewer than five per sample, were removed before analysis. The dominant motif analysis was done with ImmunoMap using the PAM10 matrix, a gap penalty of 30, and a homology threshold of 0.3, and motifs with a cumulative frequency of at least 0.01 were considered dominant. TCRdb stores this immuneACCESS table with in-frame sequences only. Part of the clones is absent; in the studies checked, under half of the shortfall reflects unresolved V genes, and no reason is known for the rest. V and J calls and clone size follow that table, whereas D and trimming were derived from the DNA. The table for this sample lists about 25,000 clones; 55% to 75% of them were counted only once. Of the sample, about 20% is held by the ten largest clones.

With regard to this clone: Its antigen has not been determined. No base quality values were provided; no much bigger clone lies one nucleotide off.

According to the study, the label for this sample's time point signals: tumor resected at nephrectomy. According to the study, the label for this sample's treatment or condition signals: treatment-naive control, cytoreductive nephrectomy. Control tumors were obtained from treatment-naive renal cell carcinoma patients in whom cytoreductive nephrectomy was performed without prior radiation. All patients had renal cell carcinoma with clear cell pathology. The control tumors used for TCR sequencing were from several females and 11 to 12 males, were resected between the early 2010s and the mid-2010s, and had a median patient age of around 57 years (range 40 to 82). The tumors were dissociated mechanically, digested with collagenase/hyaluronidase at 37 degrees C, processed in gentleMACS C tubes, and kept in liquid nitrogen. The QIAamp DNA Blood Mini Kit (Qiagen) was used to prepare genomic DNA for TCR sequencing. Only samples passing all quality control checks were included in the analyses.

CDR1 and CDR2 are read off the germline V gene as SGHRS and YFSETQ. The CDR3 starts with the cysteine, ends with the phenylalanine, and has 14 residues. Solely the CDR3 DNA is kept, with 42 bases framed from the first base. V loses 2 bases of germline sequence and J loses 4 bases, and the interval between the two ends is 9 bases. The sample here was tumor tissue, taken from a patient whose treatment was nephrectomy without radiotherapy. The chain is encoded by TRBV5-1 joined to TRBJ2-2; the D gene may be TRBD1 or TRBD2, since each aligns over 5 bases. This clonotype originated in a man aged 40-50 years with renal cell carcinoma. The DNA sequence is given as TGCGCCAGCAGCTTTACCGGGACCACCGGGGAGCTGTTTTTT. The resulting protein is CASSFTGTTGELFF.